This TCR beta chain comes out of a study of blood T cell repertoires in COVID-19. Across the whole study: COVID-19 samples, acute and convalescent, were from the United States, Italy and Spain. From T cells, B-cell-depleted T cells, or PBMCs came the material, which was cDNA or gDNA.

The study assigned cohorts using participant-reported clinical history. Trimming stripped 6 bases from V and 4 bases from J, with 21 bases between. This CDR3 contains 17 residues. Germline V gives CDR1 SGHNT, CDR2 YENEEA. As handled by the study authors: For nucleated cells, counts were estimated from reference gene primer amplification. TCRdb keeps only in-frame clones here, not all; method: immunoSEQ multiplex PCR. V and J calls and clone size are those listed in that table; D and trimming were worked out from the DNA. The sample contains under 400,000 clones, just over 85% of which appear only once.

The chain carries TRBV11-3 and TRBJ2-2; weak D call: TRBD1 (6 bases). The receptor was derived from a woman in her thirties or forties with acute COVID-19. The specimen was PBMCs or T cells enriched from blood (not recorded which). CDR3 sequence reads: CASSPNMGQIGTGELFF. CDR3 bases: TGTGCCAGCAGTCCAAATATGGGACAAATCGGCACCGGGGAGCTGTTTTTT.